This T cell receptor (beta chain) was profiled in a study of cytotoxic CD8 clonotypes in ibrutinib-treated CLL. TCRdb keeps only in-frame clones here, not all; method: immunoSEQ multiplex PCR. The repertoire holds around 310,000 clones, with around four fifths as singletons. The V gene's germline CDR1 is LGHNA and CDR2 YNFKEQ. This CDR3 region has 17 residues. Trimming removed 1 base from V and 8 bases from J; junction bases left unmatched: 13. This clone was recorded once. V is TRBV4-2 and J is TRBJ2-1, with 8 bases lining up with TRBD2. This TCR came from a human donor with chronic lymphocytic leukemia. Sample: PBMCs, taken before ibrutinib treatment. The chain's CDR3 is CASSQAPGLGPSDEQFF. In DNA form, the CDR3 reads TGTGCCAGCAGCCAAGCACCGGGACTAGGCCCTAGCGATGAGCAGTTCTTC.